The 30 T cell receptor beta chains below all came from one sample that was sequenced in a study of blood T cell repertoires in COVID-19. The repertoire was sequenced with immunoSEQ multiplex PCR; TCRdb's copy has only in-frame clones and lacks some. Of some 100,000 clones detected, around 86% appear once; the ten largest clones hold 2% to 3%. Sequencing was performed on PBMCs or T cells enriched from blood (not recorded which). These TCRs come from a woman in her 50s who had recovered from COVID-19.

The rearrangement uses TRBV24-1 and TRBJ2-7; no reliable D call. There are 11 residues in the CDR3. V lost 5 bases to trimming and J lost 5 bases, with 6 bases between them. Germline CDR1 and CDR2: KGHDR and SFDVKD. DNA for the CDR3: TGTGCCACCAGTGCTAGAAACGAGCAGTACTTC. Amino acids: CATSARNEQYF.

The chain links TRBV29-1 to TRBJ2-1; D is perhaps TRBD2 (6 bases). V lost 7 bases, J lost 5 bases, and 24 bases lay in between. Germline V lookup: CDR1 SQVTM, CDR2 ANQGSEA. The CDR3 has 16 amino acids. CDR3 coding DNA: TGCAGCGCGCTCGGCGGGATAGGCGGTGGCAACAATGAGCAGTTCTTC. Its translation is CSALGGIGGGNNEQFF.

The rearrangement joins TRBV19 to TRBJ2-7; TRBD2 matches at 9 bases. This CDR3 is built from 13 residues. The germline V gene has CDR1 LNHDA and CDR2 SQIVND (reference sequence). Germline trimming cut 8 bases from V and 6 bases from J; bases unmatched to any gene: 8. CDR3 sequence reads: CASRASGTIEQYF. CDR3 coding DNA: TGTGCCAGTCGCGCTAGCGGGACGATCGAGCAGTACTTC.

The genes are TRBV12-3 or TRBV12-4 and TRBJ1-2, with TRBD1 identical over 8 bases. This CDR3 contains 13 residues. V lost 5 bases to trimming and J lost 5 bases; unmatched junction nucleotides: 4. In DNA form, the CDR3 reads TGTGCCAGCAGTCCCGACAGGGGTTATGGCTACACCTTC. Translation: CASSPDRGYGYTF.

This clone turned up a few times. This rearrangement joins TRBV5-1 to TRBJ2-7; 7 bases map to TRBD1. The CDR3 has 14 residues. The trim removed 3 bases at V and 6 bases at J, leaving 9 bases unmatched. The germline gives CDR1 SGHRS, CDR2 YFSETQ. The DNA for the CDR3 is TGCGCCAGCAGCTGGGACAGCCCTACGTCCGAGCAGTACTTC. Residues: CASSWDSPTSEQYF. Full variable domain (rest looked up from reference TRBV5-1 and TRBJ2-7): KAGVTQTPRYLIKTRGQQVTLSCSPISGHRSVSWYQQTPGQGLQFLFEYFSETQRNKGNFPGRFSGRQFSNSRSEMNVSTLELGDSALYLCASSWDSPTSEQYFGPGTRLTVT.

The rearrangement joins TRBV5-1 to TRBJ2-2; possible D gene TRBD1, 6 bases. The V end was cut by 5 bases, the J end by 2 bases, with 16 bases between. Per germline, CDR1 SGHRS and CDR2 YFSETQ. This CDR3 is built from 16 residues. The CDR3 region has the DNA TGCGCCAGCAGGAAACCGGGACACAGAAACACCGGGGAGCTGTTTTTT. Translation: CASRKPGHRNTGELFF.

CDR3 DNA sequence: TGTGCCAGCAGGCCCCAGTATACTGAAGCTTTCTTT. This gives the protein CASRPQYTEAFF. This chain uses TRBV2 with TRBJ1-1, with no clear D. Trimming removed 6 bases at V and 5 bases at J, with 10 bases between. Germline values: CDR1 SNHLY, CDR2 FYNNEI. CDR3 length: 12 amino acids.

The V call is TRBV2, the J call TRBJ2-5, with 8 bases fitting TRBD2. The CDR3 runs 15 residues. Losses at the gene ends were 5 bases for V and 5 bases for J; bases not matched to a gene: 10. Germline CDR1 and CDR2: SNHLY and FYNNEI. The CDR3 region is CASSPPLAGGETQYF. As DNA, the CDR3 is TGTGCCAGCAGTCCTCCTCTAGCGGGTGGGGAGACCCAGTACTTC.

The chain couples TRBV3-1 (or the pseudogene TRBV3-2) to TRBJ1-5, with D possibly matching TRBD1 (6 bases). V lost 8 bases and J lost 7, with 18 bases in between. The CDR3 is 14 amino acids. Per the germline V gene, CDR1 is LGHDT and CDR2 is YNNKEL (reference sequence). The CDR3, as DNA: TGTGCCAGCCGAATGGGGGGGGCAGGACAGCCCCAGCATTTT. Amino acids: CASRMGGAGQPQHF.

This rearrangement joins TRBV3-1 (or the pseudogene TRBV3-2) to TRBJ2-7; possibly TRBD2 for D (5 bases). From germline, CDR1 is LGHDT and CDR2 YNNKEL (reference sequence). The CDR3 length is 15 residues. The V end lost 2 bases, the J end lost 2 bases, and 13 bases lay between the germline ends. The CDR3 DNA sequence: TGTGCCAGCAGCCAATCCGGCGGGTTCCCCTACGAGCAGTACTTC. Protein sequence: CASSQSGGFPYEQYF.

The rearrangement links TRBV5-1 to TRBJ2-1; 9 bases line up with TRBD1. Germline values: CDR1 SGHRS, CDR2 YFSETQ. The J segment lost 6 bases and the V segment lost 0 bases, leaving 4 bases of the junction unmatched. This CDR3 region has 15 residues. The CDR3 nucleotides are TGCGCCAGCAGCTTGGTGGGACAGGGAACCAATGAGCAGTTCTTC. Its protein product is CASSLVGQGTNEQFF.

The chain couples TRBV7-9 to TRBJ1-1; D remains ambiguous. The V end lost 1 base, the J end lost 5 bases, and 8 bases lay between the germline ends. This CDR3 spans 13 amino acids. Per germline, CDR1 SEHNR and CDR2 FQNEAQ (reference sequence). This CDR3 reads CASSLGSITEAFF. The CDR3 region has the DNA TGTGCCAGCAGCTTAGGTTCCATTACTGAAGCTTTCTTT.

Only one count was recorded for this clone. The rearrangement joins TRBV28 to TRBJ2-2, with D possibly being TRBD1 (6 bases). The germline V gene has CDR1 MDHEN and CDR2 SYDVKM. With 8 bases removed from V and 5 bases from J, the gap between germline ends came to 15 bases. This CDR3 is built from 14 residues. The CDR3 DNA is TGTGCCAGCCAGGGAACAGGGCGGACCGGGGAGCTGTTTTTT. This codes for CASQGTGRTGELFF.

This rearrangement joins TRBV18 to TRBJ1-6; 9 bases agree with TRBD1. The ends lost 4 bases at V and 5 bases at J; junction bases unmatched: 9. The germline V gene encodes CDR1 KGHSH and CDR2 LQKENI. The CDR3 is 17 amino acids. The CDR3, as DNA: TGTGCCAGCTCACAACTGAGGACAGGGGCCGATAATTCACCCCTCCACTTT. This codes for CASSQLRTGADNSPLHF.

V gene TRBV4-2 combines with J gene TRBJ1-2; 11 bases fit TRBD1. The CDR3 is made up of 15 amino acids. The ends lost 2 bases at V and 8 bases at J; junction bases unmatched: 7. Germline loops: CDR1 LGHNA, CDR2 YNFKEQ. Here the CDR3 reads CASSQSDRGLAGYTF. The DNA for the CDR3 is TGTGCCAGCAGCCAATCGGACAGGGGGCTGGCGGGCTACACCTTC.

The chain recombines TRBV27 with TRBJ1-5; D perhaps matches TRBD1 (5 bases). The germline V gene encodes CDR1 MNHEY and CDR2 SMNVEV (reference sequence). Between the trimmed V and J ends, which lost 6 bases and 6 bases, there was a span of 12 bases. The CDR3 is 13 amino acids. The CDR3 DNA follows: TGTGCCAGCAGCCCTGCGGGGGTTCAGCCCCAGCATTTT. Its protein product is CASSPAGVQPQHF.

The rearrangement links TRBV3-1 (or the pseudogene TRBV3-2) to TRBJ2-1; TRBD2 is a possible D gene (5 bases). Germline loops: CDR1 LGHDT, CDR2 YNNKEL (reference sequence). CDR3 size: 16 residues. V lost 2 bases and J lost 1, with 12 bases in between. The CDR3 coding sequence is TGTGCCAGCAGCCAACTAGCTCTACATTCCTACAATGAGCAGTTCTTC. It is translated as CASSQLALHSYNEQFF.

V usage is TRBV5-1 and J usage is TRBJ2-7; 7 positions agree with TRBD1. This CDR3 region has 16 residues. Trimming at V came to 0 bases and at J to 0 bases, leaving 6 bases not matched to a gene. Germline CDR1 SGHRS, CDR2 YFSETQ. DNA for the CDR3: TGCGCCAGCAGCTTGGAGCCACAGGGGACCTCCTACGAGCAGTACTTC. Encoded protein: CASSLEPQGTSYEQYF.

The chain couples TRBV2 to TRBJ2-7; D is perhaps TRBD2 (6 bases). Trimming left V 1 base short and J 6 bases short, with 7 bases between. This CDR3 has 12 residues. Germline CDR1 is SNHLY and CDR2 is FYNNEI. This chain's CDR3 is CASSEVGGEQYF. CDR3 bases: TGTGCCAGCAGTGAAGTGGGGGGCGAGCAGTACTTC.

J is TRBJ1-2 and V is TRBV18; D is unresolved. This CDR3 is built from 16 residues. Trimming took off 3 bases at V and 6 bases at J, with 20 bases between the two ends. The germline CDR1 and CDR2 sequences are KGHSH and LQKENI. The CDR3 region has the DNA TGTGCCAGCTCACCCCCTAATTCCGGGTCTGAGAATGGCTACACCTTC. This encodes CASSPPNSGSENGYTF.

This clone was counted once. V usage is TRBV27 and J usage is TRBJ2-1; weak D call: TRBD1 (5 bases). The CDR3 loop spans 14 amino acids. V was cut by 0 bases and J by 7 bases, with 10 bases left in between. Germline CDR1 and CDR2: MNHEY and SMNVEV (reference sequence). This CDR3 reads CASSLSLTANEQFF. CDR3 coding DNA: TGTGCCAGCAGTTTATCGTTGACAGCGAATGAGCAGTTCTTC.

The chain is built from TRBV2 and TRBJ1-2, with D uncertain. V was pared by 3 bases and J by 3 bases, with 5 bases between. The CDR3 spans 12 residues. CDR1 and CDR2 from the germline V gene are SNHLY and FYNNEI. In nucleotides, the CDR3 is TGTGCCAGCAGTGATCGGGACTATGGCTACACCTTC. Its protein is CASSDRDYGYTF.

This chain joins TRBV29-1 and TRBJ1-3; 10 bases are a match to TRBD1. The V and J ends lost 4 bases and 5 bases, in that order; junction bases with no gene match: 11. CDR1 SQVTM and CDR2 ANQGSEA come from the germline V gene. The CDR3 is made up of 16 amino acids. The CDR3 sequence: CSVVLRDRGNRNTIYF. The CDR3 bases are TGCAGCGTTGTATTAAGGGACAGGGGTAATAGAAACACCATATATTTT.

The genes are TRBV11-2 and TRBJ2-1; unclear D gene. V lost 4 bases, J lost 4 bases, and 11 bases lay in between. Germline V lookup: CDR1 SGHAT, CDR2 FQNNGV. The CDR3 totals 14 residues. The CDR3 spells CASSSRGTYNEQFF. CDR3 bases: TGTGCCAGCAGCTCCCGTGGCACATACAATGAGCAGTTCTTC. Together with reference TRBV11-2 and TRBJ2-1, the CDR3 gives the full variable domain: EAGVAQSPRYKIIEKRQSVAFWCNPISGHATLYWYQQILGQGPKLLIQFQNNGVVDDSQLPKDRFSAERLKGVDSTLKIQPAKLEDSAVYLCASSSRGTYNEQFFGPGTRLTVL.

The table lists this clone with a few counts. The CDR3 spells CASSLIPYNSPLHF. CDR3 sequence (DNA): TGTGCCAGCAGCTTAATCCCTTATAATTCACCCCTCCACTTT. The chain joins TRBV13 to TRBJ1-6; D remains unclear. The CDR3 is 14 residues long. Germline V gene data show CDR1 as PRHDT and CDR2 as FYEKMQ (reference sequence). The V and J ends lost 2 bases and 4 bases respectively, with 6 bases between them.

The chain uses TRBV5-6 and TRBJ2-7, with a weak D call TRBD1 (6 bases). Germline CDR1 SGHDT, CDR2 YYEEEE. The CDR3 totals 16 residues. The V and J ends lost 0 bases and 1 base respectively, with 14 bases between them. CDR3 residues: CASSLAGTTHSYEQYF. CDR3 DNA: TGTGCCAGCAGCTTGGCCGGGACAACACATTCCTACGAGCAGTACTTC.

The genes are TRBV20-1 and TRBJ2-3; the D gene is possibly TRBD1 (6 bases). The germline gives CDR1 DFQATT, CDR2 SNEGSKA (reference sequence). This CDR3 is built from 19 residues. V was trimmed by 3 bases and J by 0 bases, leaving 25 bases between them. The CDR3 DNA follows: TGCAGTGCTAGTGCGCTTGGGCAGGGGTTCGAGCATAGCACAGATACGCAGTATTTT. Its protein is CSASALGQGFEHSTDTQYF.

CDR3 coding DNA: TGCGCCAGCAGCTCGTACAGGGATGGCTATGGCTACACCTTC. Translated, it gives CASSSYRDGYGYTF. This chain uses TRBV5-1 with TRBJ1-2; a weak D match, TRBD1 (6 bases). V lost 3 bases and J lost 4, with 13 bases in between. The CDR3 runs 14 residues. The germline V gene has CDR1 SGHRS and CDR2 YFSETQ. The full variable domain, its missing parts supplied by reference TRBV5-1 and TRBJ1-2, is KAGVTQTPRYLIKTRGQQVTLSCSPISGHRSVSWYQQTPGQGLQFLFEYFSETQRNKGNFPGRFSGRQFSNSRSEMNVSTLELGDSALYLCASSSYRDGYGYTFGSGTRLTVV.

V usage is TRBV5-6 and J usage is TRBJ2-7; tentative D call: TRBD2 (5 bases). Germline CDR1 is SGHDT and CDR2 is YYEEEE. The CDR3 consists of 14 residues. Trimming took off 0 bases at V and 5 bases at J, with 12 bases between the two ends. The DNA of the CDR3 is TGTGCCAGCAGCTTGGGAGAGGGAAGACACGAGCAGTACTTC. It specifies CASSLGEGRHEQYF.

The J gene is TRBJ2-2, the V gene TRBV7-3; 12 nucleotides line up with TRBD2. The CDR3 spans 16 residues. CDR1 is SGHTA, CDR2 FQGTGA, per germline. With 2 bases clipped from V and 6 bases from J, the junction kept 4 bases outside the gene matches. CDR3 in amino acids: CASSLFGTSGPGELFF. Written as DNA, the CDR3 is TGTGCCAGCAGCTTATTCGGGACTAGCGGGCCCGGGGAGCTGTTTTTT.